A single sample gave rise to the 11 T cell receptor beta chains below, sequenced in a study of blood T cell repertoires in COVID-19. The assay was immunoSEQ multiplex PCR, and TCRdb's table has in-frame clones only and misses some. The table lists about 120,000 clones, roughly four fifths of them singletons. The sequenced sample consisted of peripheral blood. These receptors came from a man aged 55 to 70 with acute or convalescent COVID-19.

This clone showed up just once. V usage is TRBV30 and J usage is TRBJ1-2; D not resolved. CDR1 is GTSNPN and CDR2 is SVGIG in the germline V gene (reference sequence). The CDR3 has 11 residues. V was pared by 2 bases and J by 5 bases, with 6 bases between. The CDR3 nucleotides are TGTGCCTGGAGTAAGGAGTATGGCTACACCTTC. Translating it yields CAWSKEYGYTF.

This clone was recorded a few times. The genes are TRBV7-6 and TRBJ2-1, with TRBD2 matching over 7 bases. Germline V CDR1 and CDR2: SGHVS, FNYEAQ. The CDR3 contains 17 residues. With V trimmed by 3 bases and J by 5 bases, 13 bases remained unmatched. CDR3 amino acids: CASSLHRSASGNNEQFF. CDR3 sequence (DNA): TGTGCCAGCAGCTTGCATAGGTCGGCTAGCGGAAACAATGAGCAGTTCTTC.

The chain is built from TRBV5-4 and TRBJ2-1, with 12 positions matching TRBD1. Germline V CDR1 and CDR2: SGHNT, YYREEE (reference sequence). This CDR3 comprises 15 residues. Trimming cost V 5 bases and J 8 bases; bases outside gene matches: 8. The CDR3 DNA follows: TGTGCCAGCAGGTCCGGGACAGGGGGCCTGTATGAGCAGTTCTTC. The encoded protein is CASRSGTGGLYEQFF.

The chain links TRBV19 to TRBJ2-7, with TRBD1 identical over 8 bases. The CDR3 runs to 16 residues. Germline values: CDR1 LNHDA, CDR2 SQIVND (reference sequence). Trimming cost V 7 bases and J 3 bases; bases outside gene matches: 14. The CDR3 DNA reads TGTGCCAGTAAAAGAAAGGGAACAGGGGGTGGCTACGAGCAGTACTTC. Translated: CASKRKGTGGGYEQYF.

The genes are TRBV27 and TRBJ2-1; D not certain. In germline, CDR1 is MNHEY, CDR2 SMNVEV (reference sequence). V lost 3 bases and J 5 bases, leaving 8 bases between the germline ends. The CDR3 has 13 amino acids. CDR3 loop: CASSLIQHNEQFF. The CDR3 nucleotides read TGTGCCAGCAGTTTGATACAGCACAATGAGCAGTTCTTC.

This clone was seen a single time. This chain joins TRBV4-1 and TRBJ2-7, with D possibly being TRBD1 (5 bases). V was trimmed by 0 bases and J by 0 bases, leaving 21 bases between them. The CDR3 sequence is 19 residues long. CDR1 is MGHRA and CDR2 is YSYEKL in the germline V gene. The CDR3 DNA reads TGCGCCAGCAGCCAAGATACGGCCTTTGGGGCACGAAGCTCCTACGAGCAGTACTTC. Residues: CASSQDTAFGARSSYEQYF.

The CDR3 bases are TGTGCCAGCTACAGGGTGTCGGACTCACCCCTCCACTTT. It translates to CASYRVSDSPLHF. J is TRBJ1-6 and V is TRBV2, with D possibly being TRBD1 (6 bases). The germline CDR1 and CDR2 sequences are SNHLY and FYNNEI. The CDR3 is 13 residues long. The V and J ends lost 8 bases and 10 bases respectively, with 15 bases between them.

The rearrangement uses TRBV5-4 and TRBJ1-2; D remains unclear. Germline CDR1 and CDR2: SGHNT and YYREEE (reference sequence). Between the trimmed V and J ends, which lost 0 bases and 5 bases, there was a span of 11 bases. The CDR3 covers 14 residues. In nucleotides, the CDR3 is TGTGCCAGCAGCTTGGTCGAGCAGGTTTATGGCTACACCTTC. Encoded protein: CASSLVEQVYGYTF.

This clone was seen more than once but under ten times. The CDR3 here is CASSLVWASTQYF. Here the CDR3 DNA reads TGTGCCAGCAGCTTAGTGTGGGCAAGTACCCAGTACTTC. The chain employs TRBV11-2 and TRBJ2-5, with D unresolved. The germline V gene has CDR1 SGHAT and CDR2 FQNNGV. Trimming shortened V by 1 base and J by 8 bases, and 11 bases separated the two germline ends. The CDR3 runs 13 residues.

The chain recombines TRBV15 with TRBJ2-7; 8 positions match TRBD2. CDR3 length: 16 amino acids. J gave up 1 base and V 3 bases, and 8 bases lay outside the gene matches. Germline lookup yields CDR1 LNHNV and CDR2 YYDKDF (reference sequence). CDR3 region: CATSSVVVAGSYEQYF. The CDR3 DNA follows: TGTGCCACCAGCAGTGTGGTGGTAGCGGGGTCCTACGAGCAGTACTTC. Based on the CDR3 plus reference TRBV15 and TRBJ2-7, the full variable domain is DAMVIQNPRYQVTQFGKPVTLSCSQTLNHNVMYWYQQKSSQAPKLLFHYYDKDFNNEADTPDNFQSRRPNTSFCFLDIRSPGLGDTAMYLCATSSVVVAGSYEQYFGPGTRLTVT.

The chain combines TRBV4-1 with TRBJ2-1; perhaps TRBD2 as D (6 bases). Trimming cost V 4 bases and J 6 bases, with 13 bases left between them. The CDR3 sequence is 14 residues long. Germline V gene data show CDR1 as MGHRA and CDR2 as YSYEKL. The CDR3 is CASSLPTSSNEQFF. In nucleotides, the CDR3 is TGCGCCAGCAGCCTGCCCACTAGCTCCAATGAGCAGTTCTTC.